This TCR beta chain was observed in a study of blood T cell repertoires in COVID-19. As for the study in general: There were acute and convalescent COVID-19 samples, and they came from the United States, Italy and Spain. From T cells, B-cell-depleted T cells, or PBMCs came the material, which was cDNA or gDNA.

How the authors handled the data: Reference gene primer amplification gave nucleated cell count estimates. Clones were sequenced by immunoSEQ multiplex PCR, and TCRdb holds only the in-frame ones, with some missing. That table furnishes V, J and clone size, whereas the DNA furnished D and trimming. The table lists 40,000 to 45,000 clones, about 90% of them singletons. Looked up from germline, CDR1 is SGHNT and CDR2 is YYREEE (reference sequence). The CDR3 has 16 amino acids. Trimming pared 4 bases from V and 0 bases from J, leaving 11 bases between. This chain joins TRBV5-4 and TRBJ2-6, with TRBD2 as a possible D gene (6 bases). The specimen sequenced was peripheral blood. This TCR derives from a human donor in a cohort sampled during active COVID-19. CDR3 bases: TGTGCCAGCAGCCCCGGGGGATACTCTGGGGCCAACGTCCTGACTTTC. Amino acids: CASSPGGYSGANVLTF.